The 17 T cell receptor beta chains below were found in one sample sequenced in a study of monozygotic twins with inflammatory bowel disease. Using the 5' RACE reads, TCRdb records one entry per CDR3 protein without DNA. Its listing shows 150,000 to 200,000 distinct CDR3 sequences. The material sequenced was blood. Receptors originate from a human donor with ulcerative colitis or Crohn's disease, or a healthy co-twin of an affected twin (not recorded which).

The V gene is TRBV15, the J gene TRBJ2-6; TCRdb selects TRBD2, and the lack of DNA leaves this call unchecked. The CDR3 length is 16 residues. CDR1 and CDR2 from the germline V gene are LNHNV and YYDKDF (reference sequence). CDR3 sequence reads: CATSLLRASGANVLTF. The variable domain in full, completed from reference TRBV15 and TRBJ2-6, reads DAMVIQNPRYQVTQFGKPVTLSCSQTLNHNVMYWYQQKSSQAPKLLFHYYDKDFNNEADTPDNFQSRRPNTSFCFLDIRSPGLGDTAMYLCATSLLRASGANVLTFGAGSRLTVL.

The chain carries TRBV6-5 and TRBJ2-7; as DNA is missing, the TRBD2 call by TCRdb cannot be tested. This CDR3 has 16 residues. CDR1 and CDR2 (germline): MNHEY, SVGAGI. CDR3 sequence: CASSSPGTSGSYEQYF.

The chain couples TRBV28 to TRBJ2-7. The CDR3 is 12 residues long. The germline CDR1 and CDR2 sequences are MDHEN and SYDVKM. This CDR3 reads CASSSRSKEQYF. Supplemented by reference TRBV28 and TRBJ2-7, the full variable domain reads DVKVTQSSRYLVKRTGEKVFLECVQDMDHENMFWYRQDPGLGLRLIYFSYDVKMKEKGDIPEGYSVSREKKERFSLILESASTNQTSMYLCASSSRSKEQYFGPGTRLTVT.

The V gene is TRBV5-1, the J gene TRBJ2-1; no DNA is available, so the TRBD2 call from TCRdb remains unchecked. The germline V gene encodes CDR1 SGHRS and CDR2 YFSETQ. The length of the CDR3 is 15 residues. The chain's CDR3 is CASSLSGWSDNEQFF. The whole variable domain, filled in from reference TRBV5-1 and TRBJ2-1, reads KAGVTQTPRYLIKTRGQQVTLSCSPISGHRSVSWYQQTPGQGLQFLFEYFSETQRNKGNFPGRFSGRQFSNSRSEMNVSTLELGDSALYLCASSLSGWSDNEQFFGPGTRLTVL.

This rearrangement joins TRBV7-6 to TRBJ2-7; the TRBD1 assignment by TCRdb is unverifiable without DNA. This CDR3 is 14 amino acids long. Germline loops: CDR1 SGHVS, CDR2 FNYEAQ. CDR3: CASSLAQHPREQYF.

The chain is built from TRBV5-1 and TRBJ2-3; TCRdb gives TRBD2 as the D gene, but with no DNA this cannot be confirmed. Germline V gives CDR1 SGHRS, CDR2 YFSETQ. This CDR3 is built from 16 residues. CDR3 region: CASSLVTGGSTDTQYF.

The chain couples TRBV20-1 to TRBJ2-7; no DNA is available, so the TRBD2 call from TCRdb remains unchecked. The CDR3 contains 15 residues. Germline V gene data show CDR1 as DFQATT and CDR2 as SNEGSKA (reference sequence). CDR3 residues: CSARDRATGPYEQYF.

This sequence joins TRBV24-1 and TRBJ2-6; TCRdb lists TRBD1, though no DNA is available to test this call. CDR1 is KGHDR and CDR2 is SFDVKD in the germline V gene. This CDR3 is built from 18 residues. The CDR3 sequence: CATRMPGQGRSGANVLTF.

The chain combines TRBV7-2 with TRBJ1-3. This CDR3 comprises 17 residues. Germline assignment: CDR1 SGHTA and CDR2 FQGNSA. The CDR3 sequence is CASSLRLGSPAGNTIYF.

The genes are TRBV6-5 and TRBJ1-5; TCRdb picks TRBD1, but there is no DNA to check that call. This CDR3 comprises 15 residues. Germline V gives CDR1 MNHEY, CDR2 SVGAGI. The CDR3: CASSYTGGSNQPQHF.

V and J are TRBV7-2 and TRBJ1-5. CDR3 size: 14 residues. The germline gives CDR1 SGHTA, CDR2 FQGNSA. The CDR3 region is CASSLATGNQPQHF. Drawing the rest from reference TRBV7-2 and TRBJ1-5, the complete variable domain is GAGVSQSPSNKVTEKGKDVELRCDPISGHTALYWYRQSLGQGLEFLIYFQGNSAPDKSGLPSDRFSAERTGGSVSTLTIQRTQQEDSAVYLCASSLATGNQPQHFGDGTRLSIL.

V and J are TRBV7-3 and TRBJ2-2. Germline-derived CDR1 and CDR2 are SGHTA and FQGTGA. The CDR3 contains 14 residues. CDR3 loop: CASSLKRGTGELFF.

The rearrangement uses TRBV2 and TRBJ2-4; TCRdb's D gene call, TRBD2, goes unchecked for lack of DNA. Germline V gene data show CDR1 as SNHLY and CDR2 as FYNNEI. The CDR3 totals 14 residues. The CDR3 here is CASSALGGLDMQYF.

This rearrangement joins TRBV19 to TRBJ1-5. The length of the CDR3 is 14 residues. Germline assignment: CDR1 LNHDA and CDR2 SQIVND (reference sequence). The CDR3 sequence is CASSIDRPGQPQHF.

This chain links TRBV5-4 with TRBJ2-1. The CDR3 extends over 13 amino acids. Germline V gene sequence: CDR1 SGHNT, CDR2 YYREEE (reference sequence). This CDR3 is CASSIDRYNEQFF.

V usage is TRBV10-3 and J usage is TRBJ2-1; TCRdb outputs TRBD1, but without DNA this stays unchecked. This CDR3 spans 14 amino acids. Germline lookup yields CDR1 ENHRY and CDR2 SYGVKD. The CDR3 reads CAIRSWTGGSEQFF.

The CDR3: CASSTGDFAGGYTF. This chain joins TRBV28 and TRBJ1-2; TCRdb's assignment of TRBD1 cannot be checked, as there is no DNA. This CDR3 is built from 14 residues. Germline values: CDR1 MDHEN, CDR2 SYDVKM.